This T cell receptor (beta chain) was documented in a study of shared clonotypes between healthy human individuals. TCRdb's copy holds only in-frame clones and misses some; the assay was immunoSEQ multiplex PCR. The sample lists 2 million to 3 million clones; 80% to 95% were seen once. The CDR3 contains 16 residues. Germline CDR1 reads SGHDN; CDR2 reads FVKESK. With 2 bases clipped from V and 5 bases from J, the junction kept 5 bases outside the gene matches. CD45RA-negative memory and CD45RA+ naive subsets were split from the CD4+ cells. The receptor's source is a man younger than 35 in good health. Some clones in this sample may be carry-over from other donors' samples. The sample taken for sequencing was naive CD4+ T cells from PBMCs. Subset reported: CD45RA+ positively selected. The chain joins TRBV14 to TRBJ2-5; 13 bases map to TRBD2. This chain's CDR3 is CASSQRLAGGSETQYF. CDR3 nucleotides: TGTGCCAGCAGCCAAAGACTAGCGGGAGGTTCTGAGACCCAGTACTTC.